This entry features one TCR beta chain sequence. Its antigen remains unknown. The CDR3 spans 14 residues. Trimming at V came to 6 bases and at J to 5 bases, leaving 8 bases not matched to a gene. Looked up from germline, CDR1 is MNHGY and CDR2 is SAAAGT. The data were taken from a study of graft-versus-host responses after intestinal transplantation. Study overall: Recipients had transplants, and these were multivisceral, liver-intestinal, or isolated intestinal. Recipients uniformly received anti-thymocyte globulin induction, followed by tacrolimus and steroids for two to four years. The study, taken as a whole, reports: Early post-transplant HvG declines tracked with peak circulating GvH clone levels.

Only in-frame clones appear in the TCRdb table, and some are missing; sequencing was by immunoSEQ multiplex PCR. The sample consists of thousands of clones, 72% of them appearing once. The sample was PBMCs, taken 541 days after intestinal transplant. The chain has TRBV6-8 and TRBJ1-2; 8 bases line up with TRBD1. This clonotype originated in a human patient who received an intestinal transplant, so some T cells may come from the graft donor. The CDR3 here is CASSRDRSGYGYTF. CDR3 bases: TGTGCCAGCAGCCGGGACAGGTCTGGGTATGGCTACACCTTC.